This T cell receptor (beta chain) was documented in a study of cytomegalovirus exposure and HLA in healthy donors. The junction had 6 bases not matched to a gene; V was cut back by 0 bases and J by 6 bases. Germline values: CDR1 MNHEY, CDR2 SVGAGI. The CDR3 is 16 amino acids. This clone was detected a few times. Each donor's status was that of a healthy bone marrow donor. Primers included in the PCR were 60 Vbeta and 13 Jbeta primers. Clones were sequenced by immunoSEQ multiplex PCR, and TCRdb holds only the in-frame ones, with some missing. The sample yields 90,000 to 100,000 clones, about 80% seen once.

The sequence derives from a woman aged 55-75 years in good health and CMV-seronegative. The sequenced material came from PBMCs. The chain recombines TRBV6-5 with TRBJ1-4, with 8 nucleotides matching TRBD1. CDR3 sequence (DNA): TGTGCCAGCAGTTACTCGATTCCAGGGGGCGATGAAAAACTGTTTTTT. Protein: CASSYSIPGGDEKLFF.